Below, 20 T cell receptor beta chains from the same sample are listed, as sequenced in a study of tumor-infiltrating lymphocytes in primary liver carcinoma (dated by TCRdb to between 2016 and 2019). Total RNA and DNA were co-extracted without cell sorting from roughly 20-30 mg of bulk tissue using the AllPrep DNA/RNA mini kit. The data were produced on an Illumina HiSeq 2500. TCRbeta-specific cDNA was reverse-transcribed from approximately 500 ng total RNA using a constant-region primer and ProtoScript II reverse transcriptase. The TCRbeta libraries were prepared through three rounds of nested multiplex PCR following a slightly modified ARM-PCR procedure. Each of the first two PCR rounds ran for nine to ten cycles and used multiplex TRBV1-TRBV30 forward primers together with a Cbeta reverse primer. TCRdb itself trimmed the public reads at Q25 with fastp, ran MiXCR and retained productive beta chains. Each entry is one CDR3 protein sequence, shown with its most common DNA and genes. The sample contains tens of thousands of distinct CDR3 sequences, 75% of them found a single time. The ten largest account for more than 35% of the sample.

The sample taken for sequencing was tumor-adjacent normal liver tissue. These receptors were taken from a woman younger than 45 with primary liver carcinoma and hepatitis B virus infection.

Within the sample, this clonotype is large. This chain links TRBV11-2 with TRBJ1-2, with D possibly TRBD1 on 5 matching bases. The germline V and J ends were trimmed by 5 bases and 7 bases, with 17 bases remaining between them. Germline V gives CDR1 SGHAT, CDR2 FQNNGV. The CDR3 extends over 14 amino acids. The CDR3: CASSPGGTVVGYTF. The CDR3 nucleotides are TGTGCCAGCAGCCCCGGGGGTACAGTCGTTGGCTACACCTTC.

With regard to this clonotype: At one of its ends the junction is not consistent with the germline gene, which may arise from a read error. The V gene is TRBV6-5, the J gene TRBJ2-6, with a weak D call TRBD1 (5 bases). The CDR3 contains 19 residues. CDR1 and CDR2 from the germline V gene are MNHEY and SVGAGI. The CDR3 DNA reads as TGTGCCAGCAGTTACTCGCTAAGCCGTCTTGGAGCCAGGGCCAACGTCCTGACATTC. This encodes CASSYSLSRLGARANVLTF.

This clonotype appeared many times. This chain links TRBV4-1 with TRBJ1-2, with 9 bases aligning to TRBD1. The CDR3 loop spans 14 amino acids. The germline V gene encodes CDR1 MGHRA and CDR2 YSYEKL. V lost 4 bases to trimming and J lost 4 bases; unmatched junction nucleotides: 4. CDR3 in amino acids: CASSPGQGIYGYTF. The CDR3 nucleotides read TGCGCCAGCAGCCCGGGACAGGGTATCTATGGCTACACCTTC.

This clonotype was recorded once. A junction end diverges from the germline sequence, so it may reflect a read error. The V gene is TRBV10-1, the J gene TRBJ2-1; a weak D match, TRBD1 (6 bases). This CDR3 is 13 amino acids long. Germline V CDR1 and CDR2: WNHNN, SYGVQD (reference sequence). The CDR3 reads CASSDPPRGEQSF. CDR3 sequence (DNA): TGCGCCAGTAGTGATCCTCCCAGGGGTGAGCAGTCCTTC.

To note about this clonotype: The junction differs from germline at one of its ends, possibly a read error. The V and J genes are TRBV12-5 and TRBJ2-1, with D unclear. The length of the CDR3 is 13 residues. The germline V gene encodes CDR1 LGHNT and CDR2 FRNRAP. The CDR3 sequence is CVSGFPGHNEQFF. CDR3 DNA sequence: TGTGTTAGTGGTTTTCCAGGTCACAATGAGCAGTTCTTC.

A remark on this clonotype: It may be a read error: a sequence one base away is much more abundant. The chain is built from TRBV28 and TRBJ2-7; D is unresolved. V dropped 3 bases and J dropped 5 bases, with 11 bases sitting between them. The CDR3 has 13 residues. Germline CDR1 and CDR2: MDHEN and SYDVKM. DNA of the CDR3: TGTGCCAGCAGTTTGATAAGCTGGAACGAGCAGTACTTC. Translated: CASSLISWNEQYF. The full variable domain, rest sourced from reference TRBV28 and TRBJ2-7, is DVKVTQSSRYLVKRTGEKVFLECVQDMDHENMFWYRQDPGLGLRLIYFSYDVKMKEKGDIPEGYSVSREKKERFSLILESASTNQTSMYLCASSLISWNEQYFGPGTRLTVT.

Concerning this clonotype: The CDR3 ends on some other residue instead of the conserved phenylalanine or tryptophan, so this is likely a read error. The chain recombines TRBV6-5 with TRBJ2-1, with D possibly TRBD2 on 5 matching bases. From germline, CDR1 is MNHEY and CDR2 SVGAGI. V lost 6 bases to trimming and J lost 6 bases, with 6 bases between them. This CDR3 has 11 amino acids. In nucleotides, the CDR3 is TGTGCCAGCAGCCGGGGCAATGAGCAGTTCCTC. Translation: CASSRGNEQFL.

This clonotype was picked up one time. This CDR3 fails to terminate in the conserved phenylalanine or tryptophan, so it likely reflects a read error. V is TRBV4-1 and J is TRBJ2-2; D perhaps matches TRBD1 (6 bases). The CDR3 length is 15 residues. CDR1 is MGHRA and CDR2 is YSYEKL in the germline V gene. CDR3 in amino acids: CASSRTRGSTGELFI. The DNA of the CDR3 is TGCGCCAGCAGCCGTACGAGGGGGAGTACCGGAGAGCTGTTTATT.

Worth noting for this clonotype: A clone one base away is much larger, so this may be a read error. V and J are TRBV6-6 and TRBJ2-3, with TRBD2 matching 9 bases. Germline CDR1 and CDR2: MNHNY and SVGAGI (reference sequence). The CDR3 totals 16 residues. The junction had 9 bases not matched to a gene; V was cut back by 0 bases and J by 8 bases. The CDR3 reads CASSYSQAGGPVTQYF. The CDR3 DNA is TGTGCCAGCAGTTACTCGCAGGCGGGAGGGCCAGTTACGCAGTATTTT.

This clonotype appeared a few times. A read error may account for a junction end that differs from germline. DNA of the CDR3: TGTGCCAGTAGTTACCCCGGGACAGGGGCTTTCTTT. Its translation is CASSYPGTGAFF. V and J are TRBV6-5 and TRBJ1-1, with 9 bases that match TRBD1. Germline V lookup: CDR1 MNHEY, CDR2 SVGAGI. The CDR3 extends over 12 amino acids.

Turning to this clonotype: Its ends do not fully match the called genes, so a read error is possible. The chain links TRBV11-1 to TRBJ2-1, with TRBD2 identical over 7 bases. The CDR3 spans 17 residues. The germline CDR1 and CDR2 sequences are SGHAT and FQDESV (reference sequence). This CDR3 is CASILAALVAGLNEEFF. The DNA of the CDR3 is TGTGCCAGCATCTTAGCAGCCCTGGTAGCGGGCTTAAATGAGGAGTTCTTC.

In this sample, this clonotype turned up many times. The CDR3 region has the DNA TGTGCCAGCAAACGGGAGGGGGTAGAGACCCAGTACTTC. Its translation: CASKREGVETQYF. The rearrangement links TRBV28 to TRBJ2-5, with 8 positions matching TRBD2. The CDR3 loop spans 13 amino acids. Unmatched junction bases numbered 5, after V lost 7 bases and J lost 4 bases. Germline CDR1 and CDR2: MDHEN and SYDVKM.

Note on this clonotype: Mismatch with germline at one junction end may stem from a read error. The CDR3 sequence: CSVPGRGFPEQLF. The CDR3 coding sequence is TGCAGCGTCCCCGGCAGGGGGTTCCCGGAGCAGCTCTTC. The chain is built from TRBV29-1 and TRBJ2-1, with 7 nucleotides matching TRBD1. Looked up from germline, CDR1 is SQVTM and CDR2 is ANQGSEA. The CDR3 totals 13 residues.

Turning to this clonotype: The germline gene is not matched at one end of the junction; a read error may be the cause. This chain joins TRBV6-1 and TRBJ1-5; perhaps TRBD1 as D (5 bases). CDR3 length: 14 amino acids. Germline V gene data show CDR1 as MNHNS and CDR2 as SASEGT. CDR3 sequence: CASKGMNSNQLQHF. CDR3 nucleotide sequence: TGTGCCAGTAAGGGGATGAATAGCAATCAGCTCCAGCATTTT.

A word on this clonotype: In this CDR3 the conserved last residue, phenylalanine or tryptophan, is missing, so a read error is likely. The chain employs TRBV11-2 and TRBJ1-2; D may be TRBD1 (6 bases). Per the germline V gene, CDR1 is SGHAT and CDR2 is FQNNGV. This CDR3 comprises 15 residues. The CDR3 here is CDSSRRGRGDYGYTV. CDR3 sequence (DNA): TGTGACAGCAGCCGCAGGGGACGCGGGGACTATGGCTACACCGTC.

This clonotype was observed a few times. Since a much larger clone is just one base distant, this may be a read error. CDR3 bases: TGTGCCAGCAGCCCTAGCTGGATAGGAGACATTCAGTACTTC. It translates to CASSPSWIGDIQYF. The chain is built from TRBV7-8 and TRBJ2-4, with D possibly TRBD2 on 5 matching bases. CDR1 and CDR2 from the germline V gene are SGHVS and FQNEAQ. This CDR3 spans 14 amino acids. The V and J ends lost 5 bases and 8 bases respectively, with 16 bases between them.

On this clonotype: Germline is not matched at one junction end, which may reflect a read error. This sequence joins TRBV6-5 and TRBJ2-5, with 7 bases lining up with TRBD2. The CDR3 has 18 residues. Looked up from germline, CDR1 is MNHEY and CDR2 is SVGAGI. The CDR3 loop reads CVSSYSGVAGHNRETQYF. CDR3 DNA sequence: TGTGTCAGCAGTTACTCGGGAGTAGCGGGCCATAACCGAGAGACCCAGTACTTC.

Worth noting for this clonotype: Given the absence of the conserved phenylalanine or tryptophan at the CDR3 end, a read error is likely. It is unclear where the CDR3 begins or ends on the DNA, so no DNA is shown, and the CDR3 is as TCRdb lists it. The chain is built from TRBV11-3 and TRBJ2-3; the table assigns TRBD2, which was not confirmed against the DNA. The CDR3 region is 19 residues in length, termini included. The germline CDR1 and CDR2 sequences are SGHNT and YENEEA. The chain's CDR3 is CASSLGFGAGGGGTDTLYL.

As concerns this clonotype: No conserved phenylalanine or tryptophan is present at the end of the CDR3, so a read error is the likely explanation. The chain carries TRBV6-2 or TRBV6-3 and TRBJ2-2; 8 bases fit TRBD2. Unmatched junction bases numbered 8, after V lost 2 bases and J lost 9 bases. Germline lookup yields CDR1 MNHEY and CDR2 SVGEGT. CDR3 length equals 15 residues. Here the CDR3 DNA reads TGTGCCAGCAGTTACACAGGGCGGGAGGTCTGGGAGCTGTTTTTG. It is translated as CASSYTGREVWELFL.

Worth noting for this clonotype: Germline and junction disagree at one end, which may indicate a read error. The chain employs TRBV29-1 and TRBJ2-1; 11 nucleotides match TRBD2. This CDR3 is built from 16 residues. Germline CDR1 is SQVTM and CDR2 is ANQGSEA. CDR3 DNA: TGTAGCGTAGTAACTAGCGGGAGAATCAGGGGGAATGAGCAGTTCTTC. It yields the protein CSVVTSGRIRGNEQFF.